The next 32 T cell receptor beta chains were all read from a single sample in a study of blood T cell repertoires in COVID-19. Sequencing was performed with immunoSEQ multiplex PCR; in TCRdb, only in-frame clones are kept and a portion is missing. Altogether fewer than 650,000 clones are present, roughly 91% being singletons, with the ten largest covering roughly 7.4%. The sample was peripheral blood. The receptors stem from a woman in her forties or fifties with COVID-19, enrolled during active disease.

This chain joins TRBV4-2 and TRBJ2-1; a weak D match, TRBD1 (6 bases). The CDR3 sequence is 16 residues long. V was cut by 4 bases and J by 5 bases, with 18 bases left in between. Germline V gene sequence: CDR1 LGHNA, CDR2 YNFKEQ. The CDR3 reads CASSPVGTGLDNEQFF. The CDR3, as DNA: TGTGCCAGCAGCCCGGTCGGTACAGGGTTGGACAATGAGCAGTTCTTC.

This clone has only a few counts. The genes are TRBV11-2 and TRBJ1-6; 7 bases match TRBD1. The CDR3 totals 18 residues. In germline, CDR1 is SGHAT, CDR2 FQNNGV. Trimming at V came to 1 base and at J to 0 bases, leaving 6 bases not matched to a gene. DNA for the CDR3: TGTGCCAGCAGCTTAGTAGGAAGGGACAGCTCCTATAATTCACCCCTCCACTTT. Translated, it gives CASSLVGRDSSYNSPLHF.

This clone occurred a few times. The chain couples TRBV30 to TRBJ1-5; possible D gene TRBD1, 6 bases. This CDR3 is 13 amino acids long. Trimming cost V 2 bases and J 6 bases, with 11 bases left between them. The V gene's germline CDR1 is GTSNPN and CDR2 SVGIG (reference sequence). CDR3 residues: CAWSSGQFQPQHF. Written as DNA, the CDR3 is TGTGCCTGGAGTTCAGGACAGTTTCAGCCCCAGCATTTT.

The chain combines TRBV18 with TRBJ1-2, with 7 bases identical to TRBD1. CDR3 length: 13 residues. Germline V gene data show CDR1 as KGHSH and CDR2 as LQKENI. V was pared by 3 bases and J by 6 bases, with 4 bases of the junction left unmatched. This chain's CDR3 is CASSPRRGDGYTF. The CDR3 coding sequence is TGTGCCAGCTCACCCCGCAGGGGGGATGGCTACACCTTC.

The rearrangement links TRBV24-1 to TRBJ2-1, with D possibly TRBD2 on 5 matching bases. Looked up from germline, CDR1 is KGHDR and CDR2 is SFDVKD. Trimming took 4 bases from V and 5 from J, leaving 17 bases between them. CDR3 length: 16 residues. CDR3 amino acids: CATSDSAARQNNEQFF. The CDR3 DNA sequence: TGTGCCACCAGTGACTCAGCGGCAAGACAAAACAATGAGCAGTTCTTC.

This chain's CDR3 is CASSIRAGQGYEQYF. The CDR3 region has the DNA TGTGCCAGCAGTATCCGGGCGGGGCAGGGCTACGAGCAGTACTTC. The chain combines TRBV6-5 with TRBJ2-7, with D perhaps matching TRBD2 (6 bases). The CDR3 has 15 amino acids. Germline V gene lookup returns CDR1 MNHEY and CDR2 SVGAGI. V was trimmed by 5 bases and J by 3 bases, leaving 17 bases between them.

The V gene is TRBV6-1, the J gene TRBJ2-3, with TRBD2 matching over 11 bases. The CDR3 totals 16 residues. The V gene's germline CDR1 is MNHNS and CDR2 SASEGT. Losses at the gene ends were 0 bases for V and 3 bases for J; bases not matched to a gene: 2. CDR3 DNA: TGTGCCAGCAGTGAAGCGAGACTAGCGGGGACAGATACGCAGTATTTT. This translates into CASSEARLAGTDTQYF.

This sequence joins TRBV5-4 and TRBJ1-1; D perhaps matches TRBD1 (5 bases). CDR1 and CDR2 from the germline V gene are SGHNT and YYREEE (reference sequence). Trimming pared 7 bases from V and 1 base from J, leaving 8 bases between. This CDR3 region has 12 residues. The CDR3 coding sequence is TGTGCCAGCTCCGACAGGAACACTGAAGCTTTCTTT. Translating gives CASSDRNTEAFF.

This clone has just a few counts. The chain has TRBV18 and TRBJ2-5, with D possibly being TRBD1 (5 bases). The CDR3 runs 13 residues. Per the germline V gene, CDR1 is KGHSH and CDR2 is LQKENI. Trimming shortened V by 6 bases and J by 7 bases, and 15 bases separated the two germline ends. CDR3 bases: TGTGCCAGCTCCTCAGGGATGTCAGGGACCCAGTACTTC. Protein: CASSSGMSGTQYF.

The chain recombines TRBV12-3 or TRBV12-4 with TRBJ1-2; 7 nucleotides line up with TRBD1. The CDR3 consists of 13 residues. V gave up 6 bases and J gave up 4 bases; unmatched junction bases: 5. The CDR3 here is CASSQDRVYGYTF. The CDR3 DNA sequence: TGTGCCAGCAGCCAAGACAGGGTCTATGGCTACACCTTC.

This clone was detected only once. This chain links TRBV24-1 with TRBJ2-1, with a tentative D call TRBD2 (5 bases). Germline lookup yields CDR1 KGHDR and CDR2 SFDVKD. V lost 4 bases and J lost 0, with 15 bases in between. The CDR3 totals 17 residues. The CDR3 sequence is CATSDPTSRGSYNEQFF. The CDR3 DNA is TGTGCCACCAGTGACCCTACTAGTCGTGGCTCCTACAATGAGCAGTTCTTC.

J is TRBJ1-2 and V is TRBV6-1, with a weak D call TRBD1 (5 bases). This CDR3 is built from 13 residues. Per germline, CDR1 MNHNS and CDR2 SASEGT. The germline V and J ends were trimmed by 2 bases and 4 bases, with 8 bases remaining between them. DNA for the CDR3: TGTGCCAGCAGTGAAAGCCAGGGCTATGGCTACACCTTC. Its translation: CASSESQGYGYTF.

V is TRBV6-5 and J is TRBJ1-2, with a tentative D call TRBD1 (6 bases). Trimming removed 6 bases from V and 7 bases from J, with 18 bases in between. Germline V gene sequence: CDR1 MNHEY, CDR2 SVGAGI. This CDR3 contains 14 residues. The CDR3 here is CASSPRTGSSGYTF. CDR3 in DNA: TGTGCCAGCAGCCCGAGAACAGGGTCTAGTGGCTACACCTTC.

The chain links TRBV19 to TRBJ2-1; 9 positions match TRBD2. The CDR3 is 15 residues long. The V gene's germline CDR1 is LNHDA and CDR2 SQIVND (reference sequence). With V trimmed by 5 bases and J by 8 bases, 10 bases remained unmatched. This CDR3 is CASSLTGTSIDEQFF. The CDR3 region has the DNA TGTGCCAGTAGTCTAACCGGGACTAGCATTGATGAGCAGTTCTTC.

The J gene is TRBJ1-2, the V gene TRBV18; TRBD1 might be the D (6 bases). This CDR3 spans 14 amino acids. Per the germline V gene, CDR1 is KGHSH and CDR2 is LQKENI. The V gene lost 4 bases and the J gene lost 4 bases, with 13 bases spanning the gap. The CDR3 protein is CASSLETGLYGYTF. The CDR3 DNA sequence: TGTGCCAGCTCACTGGAGACAGGACTCTATGGCTACACCTTC.

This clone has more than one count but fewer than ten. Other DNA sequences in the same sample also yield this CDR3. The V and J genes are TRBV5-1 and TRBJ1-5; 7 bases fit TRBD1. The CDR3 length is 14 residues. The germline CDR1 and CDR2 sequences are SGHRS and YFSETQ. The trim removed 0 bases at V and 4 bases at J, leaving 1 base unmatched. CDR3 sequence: CASSLGRGNQPQHF. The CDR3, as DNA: TGCGCCAGCAGCTTGGGCAGGGGGAATCAGCCCCAGCATTTT.

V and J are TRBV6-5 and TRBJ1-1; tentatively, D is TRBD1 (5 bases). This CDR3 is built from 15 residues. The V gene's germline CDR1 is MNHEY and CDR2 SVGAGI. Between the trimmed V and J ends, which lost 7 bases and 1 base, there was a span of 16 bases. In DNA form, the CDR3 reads TGTGCCAGCACACCAACGAGACAGCCGAACACTGAAGCTTTCTTT. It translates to CASTPTRQPNTEAFF.

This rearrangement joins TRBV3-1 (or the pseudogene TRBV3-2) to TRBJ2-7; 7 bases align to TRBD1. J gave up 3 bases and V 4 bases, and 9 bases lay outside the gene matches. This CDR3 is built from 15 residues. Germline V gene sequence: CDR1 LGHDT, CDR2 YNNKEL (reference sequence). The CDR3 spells CASSPEGQINYEQYF. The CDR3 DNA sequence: TGTGCCAGCAGCCCCGAGGGACAGATAAACTACGAGCAGTACTTC.

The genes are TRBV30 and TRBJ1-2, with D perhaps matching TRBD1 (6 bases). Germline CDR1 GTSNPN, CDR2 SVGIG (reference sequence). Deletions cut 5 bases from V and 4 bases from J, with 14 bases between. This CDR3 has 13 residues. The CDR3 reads CAWDQGFAYGYTF. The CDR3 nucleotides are TGTGCCTGGGACCAGGGGTTTGCCTATGGCTACACCTTC. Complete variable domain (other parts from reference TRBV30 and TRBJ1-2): SQTIHQWPATLVQPVGSPLSLECTVEGTSNPNLYWYRQAAGRGLQLLFYSVGIGQISSEVPQNLSASRPQDRQFILSSKKLLLSDSGFYLCAWDQGFAYGYTFGSGTRLTVV.

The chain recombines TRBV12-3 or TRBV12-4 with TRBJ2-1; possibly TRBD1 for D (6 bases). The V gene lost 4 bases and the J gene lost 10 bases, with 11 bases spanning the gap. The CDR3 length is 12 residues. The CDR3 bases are TGTGCCAGCAGTTCCGGGACACCCGAGCAGTTCTTC. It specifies CASSSGTPEQFF.

The CDR3 DNA sequence: TGTGCCAGTAGTACTTCGATCCCTCGGGAAGCTTTCTTT. It is translated as CASSTSIPREAFF. The chain uses TRBV19 and TRBJ1-1, with D unresolved. Germline V gene lookup returns CDR1 LNHDA and CDR2 SQIVND (reference sequence). V was pared by 4 bases and J by 8 bases, with 14 bases between. The CDR3 has 13 amino acids.

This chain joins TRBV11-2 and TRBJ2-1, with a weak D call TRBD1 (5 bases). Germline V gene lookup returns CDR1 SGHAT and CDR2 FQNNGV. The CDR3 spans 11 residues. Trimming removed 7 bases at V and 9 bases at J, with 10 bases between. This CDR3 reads CASNQGGEQFF. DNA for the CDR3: TGTGCCAGCAACCAGGGTGGTGAGCAGTTCTTC.

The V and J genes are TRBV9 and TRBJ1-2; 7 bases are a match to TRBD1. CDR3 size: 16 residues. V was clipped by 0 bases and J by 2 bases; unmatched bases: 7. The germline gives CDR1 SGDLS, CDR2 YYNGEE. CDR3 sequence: CASSVEPGGLNYGYTF. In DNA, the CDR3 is TGTGCCAGCAGCGTAGAACCAGGGGGATTAAACTATGGCTACACCTTC.

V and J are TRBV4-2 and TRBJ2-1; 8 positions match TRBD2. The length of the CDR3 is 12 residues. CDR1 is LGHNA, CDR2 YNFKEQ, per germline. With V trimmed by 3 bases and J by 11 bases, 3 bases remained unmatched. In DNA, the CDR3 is TGTGCCAGCAGCCAGGCGGGGGGTAAGCAGTTCTTC. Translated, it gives CASSQAGGKQFF.

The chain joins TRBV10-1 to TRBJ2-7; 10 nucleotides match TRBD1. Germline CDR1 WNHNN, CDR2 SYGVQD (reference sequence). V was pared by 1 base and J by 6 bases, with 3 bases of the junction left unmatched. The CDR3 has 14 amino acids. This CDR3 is CASSEWDRGAEQYF. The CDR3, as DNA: TGCGCCAGCAGTGAGTGGGACAGGGGTGCCGAGCAGTACTTC.

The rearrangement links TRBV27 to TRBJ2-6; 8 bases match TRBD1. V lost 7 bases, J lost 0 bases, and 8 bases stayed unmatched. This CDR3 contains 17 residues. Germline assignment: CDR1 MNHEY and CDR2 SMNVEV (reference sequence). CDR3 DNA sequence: TGTGCCAGCACCCCTGGACAGGGACGCTCTGGGGCCAACGTCCTGACTTTC. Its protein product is CASTPGQGRSGANVLTF.

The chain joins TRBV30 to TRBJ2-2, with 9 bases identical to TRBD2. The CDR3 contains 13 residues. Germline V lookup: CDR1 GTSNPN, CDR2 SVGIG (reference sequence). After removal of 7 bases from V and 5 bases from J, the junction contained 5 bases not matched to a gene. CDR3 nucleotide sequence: TGTGCCTACGGACTAGCGACTACCGGGGAGCTGTTTTTT. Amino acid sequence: CAYGLATTGELFF.

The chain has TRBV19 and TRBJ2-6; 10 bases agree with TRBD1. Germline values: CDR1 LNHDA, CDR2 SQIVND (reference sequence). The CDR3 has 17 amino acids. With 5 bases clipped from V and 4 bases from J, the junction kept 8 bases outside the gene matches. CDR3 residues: CASSRDRGLRGANVLTF. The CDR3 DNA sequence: TGTGCCAGTAGTCGCGACAGGGGGCTGAGAGGGGCCAACGTCCTGACTTTC. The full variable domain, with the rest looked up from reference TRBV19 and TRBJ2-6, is DGGITQSPKYLFRKEGQNVTLSCEQNLNHDAMYWYRQDPGQGLRLIYYSQIVNDFQKGDIAEGYSVSREKKESFPLTVTSAQKNPTAFYLCASSRDRGLRGANVLTFGAGSRLTVL.

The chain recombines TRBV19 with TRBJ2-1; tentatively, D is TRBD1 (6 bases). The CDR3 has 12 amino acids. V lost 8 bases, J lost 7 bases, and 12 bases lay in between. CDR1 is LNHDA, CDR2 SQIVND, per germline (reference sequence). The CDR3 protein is CASHARGNEQFF. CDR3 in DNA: TGTGCCAGTCATGCCAGGGGAAATGAGCAGTTCTTC.

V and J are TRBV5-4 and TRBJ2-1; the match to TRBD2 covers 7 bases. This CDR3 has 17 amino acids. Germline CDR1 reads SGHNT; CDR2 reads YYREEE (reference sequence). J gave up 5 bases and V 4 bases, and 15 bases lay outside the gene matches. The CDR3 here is CASSPGGGTDPDNEQFF. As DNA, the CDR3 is TGTGCCAGCAGCCCCGGGGGAGGGACTGATCCTGACAATGAGCAGTTCTTC.

CDR3 region: CASSPRDRMAQPQHF. Written as DNA, the CDR3 is TGTGCCAGCAGTCCCAGGGACAGGATGGCACAGCCCCAGCATTTT. The chain recombines TRBV6-5 with TRBJ1-5; 8 bases map to TRBD1. V shed 5 bases, J shed 7 bases, and the junction held 10 bases outside the gene matches. Germline V lookup: CDR1 MNHEY, CDR2 SVGAGI. The CDR3 is 15 residues long.

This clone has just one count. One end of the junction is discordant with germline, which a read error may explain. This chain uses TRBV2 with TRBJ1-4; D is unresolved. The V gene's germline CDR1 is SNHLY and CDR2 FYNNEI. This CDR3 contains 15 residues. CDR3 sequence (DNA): TGTGCCAGCAGGGAAGGTCCGGGGAGAGGAGAAAAACTGTTTTTT. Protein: CASREGPGRGEKLFF.